The 3 T cell receptor beta chains below were found in one sample sequenced in a study of T cell responses to AZD1222 COVID-19 vaccine. Clones were sequenced by immunoSEQ multiplex PCR, and TCRdb holds only the in-frame ones, with some missing. Of about 100,000 clones detected, 88% appear once; the ten largest clones hold less than 3.5%. The starting material was peripheral blood, obtained on day 0 of AZD1222 vaccination. The source of these receptors is an adult in good health.

The V and J genes are TRBV5-1 and TRBJ2-2; D may be TRBD2 (5 bases). This CDR3 is 12 amino acids long. Trimming cost V 7 bases and J 4 bases, with 8 bases left between them. Per germline, CDR1 SGHRS and CDR2 YFSETQ. The CDR3 sequence: CASRDFTGELFF. The DNA for the CDR3 is TGCGCCAGCCGGGATTTCACCGGGGAGCTGTTTTTT. Complete variable domain (other parts from reference TRBV5-1 and TRBJ2-2): KAGVTQTPRYLIKTRGQQVTLSCSPISGHRSVSWYQQTPGQGLQFLFEYFSETQRNKGNFPGRFSGRQFSNSRSEMNVSTLELGDSALYLCASRDFTGELFFGEGSRLTVL.

In DNA form, the CDR3 reads TGTGCCAGTAGTCCGGGACAGGGGGCGCCAAGGTATGGCTACACCTTC. It codes for CASSPGQGAPRYGYTF. This sequence joins TRBV19 and TRBJ1-2; 12 bases map to TRBD1. After removal of 5 bases from V and 5 bases from J, the junction contained 9 bases not matched to a gene. Germline loops: CDR1 LNHDA, CDR2 SQIVND (reference sequence). The CDR3 extends over 16 amino acids.

The chain combines TRBV2 with TRBJ1-6; no definite D call. The CDR3 contains 14 residues. Trimming cost V 8 bases and J 7 bases, with 15 bases left between them. Germline CDR1 SNHLY, CDR2 FYNNEI. The CDR3 spells CASGETQTNSPLHF. CDR3 in DNA: TGTGCCAGCGGGGAAACCCAGACCAATTCACCCCTCCACTTT.